This is a list of T cell receptor beta chains from one sample in a study of regulatory and conventional T cells in RAG deficiency. Produced via immunoSEQ multiplex PCR; TCRdb's table is partial and in-frame only. This sample has about 30,000 clones, with 96% found just once. The same sample was also used in a study of regulatory T cells.

The sequencing sample was made of CD25- CD4+ T cells sorted from blood. Receptor source: a human donor in good health. Both conserved end residues are part of each CDR3. The order of the fields is D gene, clone size, V gene, J gene, CDR3 protein, CDR3 DNA. D genes are given only for firm matches. Clone size is stated in some rows and not others, as once, few, many or a class when expanded.

D gene: -
clone size: -
V gene: TRBV11-2
J gene: TRBJ1-1
CDR3 protein: CASSLGDLRNTEAFF
CDR3 DNA: TGTGCCAGCAGCTTAGGGGACTTAAGAAACACTGAAGCTTTCTTT

D gene: -
clone size: -
V gene: TRBV5-5
J gene: TRBJ2-6
CDR3 protein: CASSSMGTSGEPAGANVLTF
CDR3 DNA: TGTGCCAGCAGCTCGATGGGGACCTCGGGGGAACCCGCTGGGGCCAACGTCCTGACTTTC

D gene: TRBD1
clone size: -
V gene: TRBV7-2
J gene: TRBJ1-2
CDR3 protein: CASSSVGTGWNGYTF
CDR3 DNA: TGTGCCAGCAGCTCTGTCGGGACAGGGTGGAATGGCTACACCTTC

D gene: -
clone size: -
V gene: TRBV6-1
J gene: TRBJ1-5
CDR3 protein: CASSEGQGIQPQHF
CDR3 DNA: TGTGCCAGCAGTGAAGGGCAGGGAATTCAGCCCCAGCATTTT

D gene: -
clone size: -
V gene: TRBV6-5
J gene: TRBJ1-5
CDR3 protein: CASSYAAGWNQPQHF
CDR3 DNA: TGTGCCAGCAGTTACGCGGCAGGGTGGAATCAGCCCCAGCATTTT

D gene: TRBD2
clone size: -
V gene: TRBV5-8
J gene: TRBJ2-3
CDR3 protein: CASSYPTSGVSTDTQYF
CDR3 DNA: TGTGCCAGCAGCTATCCGACTAGCGGGGTTTCCACAGATACGCAGTATTTT

D gene: TRBD2
clone size: -
V gene: TRBV19
J gene: TRBJ2-1
CDR3 protein: CATLETSGGNEQFF
CDR3 DNA: TGTGCCACCCTGGAGACTAGCGGGGGAAATGAGCAGTTCTTC

D gene: -
clone size: -
V gene: TRBV6-5
J gene: TRBJ1-1
CDR3 protein: CASRIRSEAFF
CDR3 DNA: TGTGCCAGCAGAATTCGGAGTGAAGCTTTCTTT

D gene: -
clone size: -
V gene: TRBV7-3
J gene: TRBJ2-3
CDR3 protein: CASSLNRDTQYF
CDR3 DNA: TGTGCCAGCAGCTTAAACAGGGATACGCAGTATTTT

D gene: -
clone size: -
V gene: TRBV7-2
J gene: TRBJ1-2
CDR3 protein: CASSLEGRWYGYTF
CDR3 DNA: TGTGCCAGCAGCTTAGAGGGGAGGTGGTATGGCTACACCTTC

D gene: -
clone size: -
V gene: TRBV5-1
J gene: TRBJ2-7
CDR3 protein: CASSYTGETQYEQYF
CDR3 DNA: TGCGCCAGCAGCTATACAGGCGAAACACAATACGAGCAGTACTTC

D gene: -
clone size: once
V gene: TRBV6-5
J gene: TRBJ2-1
CDR3 protein: CASSYGLNEQFF
CDR3 DNA: TGTGCCAGCAGTTATGGACTCAATGAGCAGTTCTTC

D gene: -
clone size: -
V gene: TRBV19
J gene: TRBJ1-1
CDR3 protein: CASSSRQIRMNTEAFF
CDR3 DNA: TGTGCCAGTAGTAGCCGACAGATTCGAATGAACACTGAAGCTTTCTTT

D gene: -
clone size: -
V gene: TRBV21-1
J gene: TRBJ2-1
CDR3 protein: CASSTGTGGSHNEQFF
CDR3 DNA: TGTGCCAGCAGCACTGGGACAGGGGGTTCCCACAATGAGCAGTTCTTC

D gene: TRBD1
clone size: -
V gene: TRBV2
J gene: TRBJ1-6
CDR3 protein: CASSQGRTGGWISPLHF
CDR3 DNA: TGTGCCAGCAGTCAAGGCAGGACAGGGGGCTGGATTTCACCCCTCCACTTT

D gene: -
clone size: once
V gene: TRBV4-1
J gene: TRBJ2-7
CDR3 protein: CASSQEAMLVYEQYF
CDR3 DNA: TGCGCCAGCAGCCAAGAAGCTATGCTTGTCTACGAGCAGTACTTC

D gene: -
clone size: -
V gene: TRBV6-6
J gene: TRBJ2-3
CDR3 protein: CASSYGRDVTDTQYF
CDR3 DNA: TGTGCCAGCAGTTACGGGCGGGACGTCACAGATACGCAGTATTTT

D gene: TRBD2
clone size: -
V gene: TRBV5-1
J gene: TRBJ2-5
CDR3 protein: CASRLTSGEETQYF
CDR3 DNA: TGCGCCAGCAGATTGACTAGCGGAGAGGAGACCCAGTACTTC

D gene: TRBD1
clone size: once
V gene: TRBV19
J gene: TRBJ2-7
CDR3 protein: CASSSPGTANYEQYF
CDR3 DNA: TGTGCCAGTAGTAGCCCCGGGACAGCCAACTACGAGCAGTACTTC

D gene: -
clone size: -
V gene: TRBV29-1
J gene: TRBJ1-5
CDR3 protein: CSVARSGNQPQHF
CDR3 DNA: TGCAGCGTTGCACGGAGTGGCAATCAGCCCCAGCATTTT

D gene: TRBD2
clone size: -
V gene: TRBV5-1
J gene: TRBJ2-4
CDR3 protein: CASSLGLAGALAKNIQYF
CDR3 DNA: TGCGCCAGCAGCTTGGGACTAGCGGGAGCCCTAGCCAAAAACATTCAGTACTTC

D gene: -
clone size: -
V gene: TRBV7-8
J gene: TRBJ1-3
CDR3 protein: CASQNSNSGNTIYF
CDR3 DNA: TGTGCCAGCCAAAACAGCAACTCTGGAAACACCATATATTTT

D gene: -
clone size: once
V gene: TRBV19
J gene: TRBJ1-2
CDR3 protein: CASSPRPGYGYTF
CDR3 DNA: TGTGCCAGTAGTCCCCGGCCAGGGTATGGCTACACCTTC

D gene: TRBD1
clone size: -
V gene: TRBV19
J gene: TRBJ2-7
CDR3 protein: CASSIKGTGADEQYF
CDR3 DNA: TGTGCCAGTAGTATAAAGGGGACAGGGGCAGACGAGCAGTACTTC

D gene: -
clone size: -
V gene: TRBV21-1
J gene: TRBJ1-5
CDR3 protein: CASSKDTGKGHQPQHF
CDR3 DNA: TGTGCCAGCAGCAAAGACACAGGGAAGGGGCATCAGCCCCAGCATTTT

D gene: -
clone size: -
V gene: TRBV5-8
J gene: TRBJ2-7
CDR3 protein: CASSLQGLSYEQYF
CDR3 DNA: TGTGCCAGCAGCCTACAGGGCCTTTCCTACGAGCAGTACTTC

D gene: -
clone size: -
V gene: TRBV5-6
J gene: TRBJ1-1
CDR3 protein: CASSLGVDSSEAFF
CDR3 DNA: TGTGCCAGCAGCTTGGGGGTGGACAGCAGTGAAGCTTTCTTT

D gene: TRBD2
clone size: -
V gene: TRBV9
J gene: TRBJ2-3
CDR3 protein: CASSLRLATSTDTQYF
CDR3 DNA: TGTGCCAGCAGCCTCCGACTAGCCACTAGCACAGATACGCAGTATTTT

D gene: -
clone size: -
V gene: TRBV5-1
J gene: TRBJ1-5
CDR3 protein: CASSLDSSNQPQHF
CDR3 DNA: TGCGCCAGCAGCTTGGATAGTAGCAATCAGCCCCAGCATTTT

D gene: TRBD1
clone size: -
V gene: TRBV18
J gene: TRBJ1-5
CDR3 protein: CASSPFETGQLSNQPQHF
CDR3 DNA: TGTGCCAGCTCACCTTTTGAGACAGGGCAACTTAGCAATCAGCCCCAGCATTTT

D gene: TRBD1
clone size: -
V gene: TRBV5-1
J gene: TRBJ1-1
CDR3 protein: CASSLGQGWDTEAFF
CDR3 DNA: TGCGCCAGCAGCTTGGGACAGGGATGGGACACTGAAGCTTTCTTT

D gene: -
clone size: -
V gene: TRBV19
J gene: TRBJ1-3
CDR3 protein: CASTHPRSGNTIYF
CDR3 DNA: TGTGCCAGTACCCACCCGCGCTCTGGAAACACCATATATTTT

D gene: TRBD2
clone size: -
V gene: TRBV5-1
J gene: TRBJ2-7
CDR3 protein: CASSLAGREGEQYF
CDR3 DNA: TGCGCCAGCAGCTTGGCAGGCAGGGAGGGCGAGCAGTACTTC

D gene: -
clone size: -
V gene: TRBV7-6
J gene: TRBJ1-1
CDR3 protein: CASSLQGRGELEAFF
CDR3 DNA: TGTGCCAGCAGCTTACAAGGGAGGGGGGAACTTGAAGCTTTCTTT

D gene: TRBD2
clone size: once
V gene: TRBV5-4
J gene: TRBJ2-7
CDR3 protein: CASSPRSGGVRGGEQYF
CDR3 DNA: TGTGCCAGCAGCCCTCGATCGGGGGGGGTACGGGGCGGGGAGCAGTACTTC

D gene: TRBD1
clone size: -
V gene: TRBV11-2
J gene: TRBJ2-7
CDR3 protein: CASSLEVGQGAYHEQYF
CDR3 DNA: TGTGCCAGCAGCTTAGAGGTGGGGCAGGGGGCCTACCACGAGCAGTACTTC

D gene: TRBD2
clone size: -
V gene: TRBV5-4
J gene: TRBJ2-1
CDR3 protein: CASSLTSGRNGEQFF
CDR3 DNA: TGTGCCAGCAGCTTGACTAGCGGGAGAAATGGTGAGCAGTTCTTC

D gene: -
clone size: -
V gene: TRBV6-5
J gene: TRBJ1-5
CDR3 protein: CASSQGLGSNQPQHF
CDR3 DNA: TGTGCCAGCAGTCAGGGGCTCGGTAGCAATCAGCCCCAGCATTTT

D gene: TRBD2
clone size: -
V gene: TRBV9
J gene: TRBJ2-5
CDR3 protein: CASSVGASGYQETQYF
CDR3 DNA: TGTGCCAGCAGCGTTGGGGCTAGCGGATACCAAGAGACCCAGTACTTC

D gene: TRBD1
clone size: -
V gene: TRBV5-4
J gene: TRBJ1-3
CDR3 protein: CASSPRQGTGNTIYF
CDR3 DNA: TGTGCCAGCAGCCCAAGACAGGGGACTGGAAACACCATATATTTT

D gene: TRBD1
clone size: -
V gene: TRBV18
J gene: TRBJ2-5
CDR3 protein: CASLNSDRRQTQYF
CDR3 DNA: TGTGCCAGCTTAAATTCGGACAGGAGACAGACCCAGTACTTC

D gene: TRBD2
clone size: -
V gene: TRBV30
J gene: TRBJ2-5
CDR3 protein: CAWLKRGAQETQYF
CDR3 DNA: TGTGCCTGGTTGAAGCGGGGGGCACAAGAGACCCAGTACTTC

D gene: -
clone size: -
V gene: TRBV7-2
J gene: TRBJ1-5
CDR3 protein: CASSLVVVNQPQHF
CDR3 DNA: TGTGCCAGCAGCTTAGTAGTGGTAAATCAGCCCCAGCATTTT

D gene: -
clone size: -
V gene: TRBV7-9
J gene: TRBJ1-1
CDR3 protein: CASSLTRLNTEAFF
CDR3 DNA: TGTGCCAGCAGTTTAACACGATTGAACACTGAAGCTTTCTTT

D gene: -
clone size: -
V gene: TRBV2
J gene: TRBJ2-7
CDR3 protein: CASNGLRGAGEQYF
CDR3 DNA: TGTGCCAGCAATGGCTTACGGGGGGCTGGCGAGCAGTACTTC

D gene: -
clone size: -
V gene: TRBV5-6
J gene: TRBJ1-5
CDR3 protein: CASSSYRAGDSNQPQHF
CDR3 DNA: TGTGCCAGCAGCTCCTACAGGGCGGGGGATAGCAATCAGCCCCAGCATTTT

D gene: TRBD2
clone size: -
V gene: TRBV7-2
J gene: TRBJ2-5
CDR3 protein: CASSLGLGLAGETQETQYF
CDR3 DNA: TGTGCCAGCAGCTTAGGCCTGGGACTAGCGGGGGAGACCCAAGAGACCCAGTACTTC

D gene: -
clone size: -
V gene: TRBV5-4
J gene: TRBJ1-6
CDR3 protein: CASSWTATNSPLHF
CDR3 DNA: TGTGCCAGCAGCTGGACAGCCACGAATTCACCCCTCCACTTT